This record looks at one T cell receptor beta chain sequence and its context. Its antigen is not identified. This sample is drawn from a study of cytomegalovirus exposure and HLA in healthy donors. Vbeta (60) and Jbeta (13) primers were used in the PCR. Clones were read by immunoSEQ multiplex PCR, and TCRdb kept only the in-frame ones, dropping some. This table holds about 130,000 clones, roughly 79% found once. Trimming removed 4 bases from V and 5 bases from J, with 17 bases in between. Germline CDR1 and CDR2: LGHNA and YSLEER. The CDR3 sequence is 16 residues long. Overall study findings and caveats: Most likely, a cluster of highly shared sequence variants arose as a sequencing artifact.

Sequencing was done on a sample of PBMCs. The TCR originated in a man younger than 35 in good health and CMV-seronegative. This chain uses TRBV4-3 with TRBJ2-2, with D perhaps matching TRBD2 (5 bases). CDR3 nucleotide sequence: TGCGCCAGCAGCCTGGGTGGGGAGTCTAGTACCGGGGAGCTGTTTTTT. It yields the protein CASSLGGESSTGELFF.